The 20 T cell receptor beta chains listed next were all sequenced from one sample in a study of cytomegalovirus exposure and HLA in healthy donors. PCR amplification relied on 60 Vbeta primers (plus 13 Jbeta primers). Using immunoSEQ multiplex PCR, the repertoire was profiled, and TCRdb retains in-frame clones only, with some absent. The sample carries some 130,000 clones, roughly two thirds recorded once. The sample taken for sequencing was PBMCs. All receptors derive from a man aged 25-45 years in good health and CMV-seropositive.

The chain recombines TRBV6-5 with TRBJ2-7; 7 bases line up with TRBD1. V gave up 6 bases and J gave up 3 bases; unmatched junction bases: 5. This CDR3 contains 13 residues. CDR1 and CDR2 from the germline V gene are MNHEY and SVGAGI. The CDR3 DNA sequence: TGTGCCAGCAGGGACTCAGGGGGCTACGAGCAGTACTTC. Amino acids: CASRDSGGYEQYF.

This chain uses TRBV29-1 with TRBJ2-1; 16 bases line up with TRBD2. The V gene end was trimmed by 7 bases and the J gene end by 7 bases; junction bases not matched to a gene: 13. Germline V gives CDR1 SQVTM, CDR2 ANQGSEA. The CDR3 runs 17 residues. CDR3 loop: CSAQGTSGRVTENEQFF. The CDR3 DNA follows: TGCAGCGCCCAGGGGACTAGCGGGAGGGTAACGGAGAATGAGCAGTTCTTC.

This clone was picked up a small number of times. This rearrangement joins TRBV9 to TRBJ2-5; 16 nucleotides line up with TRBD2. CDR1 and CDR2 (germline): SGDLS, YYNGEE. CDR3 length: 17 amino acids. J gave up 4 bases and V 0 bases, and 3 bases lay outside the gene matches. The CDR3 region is CASSVAGTSGRGETQYF. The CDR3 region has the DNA TGTGCCAGCAGCGTAGCCGGGACTAGCGGGAGGGGAGAGACCCAGTACTTC.

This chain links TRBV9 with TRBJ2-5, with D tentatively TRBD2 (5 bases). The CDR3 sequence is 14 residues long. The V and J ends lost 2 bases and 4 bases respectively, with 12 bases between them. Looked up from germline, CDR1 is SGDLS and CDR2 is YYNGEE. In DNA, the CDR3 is TGTGCCAGCAGCGTCGGGATGGACCTAGAGACCCAGTACTTC. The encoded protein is CASSVGMDLETQYF.

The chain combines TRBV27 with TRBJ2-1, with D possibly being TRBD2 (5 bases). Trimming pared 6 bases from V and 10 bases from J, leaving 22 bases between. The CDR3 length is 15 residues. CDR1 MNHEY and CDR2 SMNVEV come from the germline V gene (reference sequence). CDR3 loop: CASSPLTVAPGEQFF. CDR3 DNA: TGTGCCAGCAGCCCCTTGACGGTAGCTCCGGGAGAGCAGTTCTTC.

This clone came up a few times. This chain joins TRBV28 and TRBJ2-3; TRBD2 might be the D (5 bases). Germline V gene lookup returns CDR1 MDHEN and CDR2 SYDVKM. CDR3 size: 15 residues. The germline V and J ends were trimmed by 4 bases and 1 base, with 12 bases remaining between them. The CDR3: CASSSRGGGTDTQYF. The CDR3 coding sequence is TGTGCCAGCAGTTCCCGGGGTGGGGGCACAGATACGCAGTATTTT. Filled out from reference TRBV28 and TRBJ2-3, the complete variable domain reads DVKVTQSSRYLVKRTGEKVFLECVQDMDHENMFWYRQDPGLGLRLIYFSYDVKMKEKGDIPEGYSVSREKKERFSLILESASTNQTSMYLCASSSRGGGTDTQYFGPGTRLTVL.

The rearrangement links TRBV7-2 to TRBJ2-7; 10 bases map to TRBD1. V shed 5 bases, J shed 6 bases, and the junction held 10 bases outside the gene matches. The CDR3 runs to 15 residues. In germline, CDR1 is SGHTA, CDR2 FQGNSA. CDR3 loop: CASSPRDRGMGEQYF. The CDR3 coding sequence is TGTGCCAGCAGCCCGAGGGACAGGGGAATGGGCGAGCAGTACTTC.

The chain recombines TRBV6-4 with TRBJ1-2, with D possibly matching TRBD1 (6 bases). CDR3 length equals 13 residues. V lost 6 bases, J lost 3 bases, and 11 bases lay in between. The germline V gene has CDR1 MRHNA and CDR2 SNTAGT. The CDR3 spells CASRPGQDYGYTF. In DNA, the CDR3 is TGTGCCAGCAGGCCGGGACAAGACTATGGCTACACCTTC.

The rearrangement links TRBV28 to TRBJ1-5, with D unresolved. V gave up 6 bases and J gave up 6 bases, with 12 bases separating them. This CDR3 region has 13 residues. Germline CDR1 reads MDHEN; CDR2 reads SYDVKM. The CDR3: CASSFGLGQPQHF. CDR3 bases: TGTGCCAGCAGCTTTGGACTGGGTCAGCCCCAGCATTTT.

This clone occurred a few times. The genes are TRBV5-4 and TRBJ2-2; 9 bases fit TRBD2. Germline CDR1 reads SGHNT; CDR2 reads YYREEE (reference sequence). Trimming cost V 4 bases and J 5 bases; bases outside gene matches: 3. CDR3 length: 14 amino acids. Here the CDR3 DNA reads TGTGCCAGCAGCCGGACTAGCGATACCGGGGAGCTGTTTTTT. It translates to CASSRTSDTGELFF. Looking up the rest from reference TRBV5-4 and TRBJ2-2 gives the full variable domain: ETGVTQSPTHLIKTRGQQVTLRCSSQSGHNTVSWYQQALGQGPQFIFQYYREEENGRGNFPPRFSGLQFPNYSSELNVNALELDDSALYLCASSRTSDTGELFFGEGSRLTVL.

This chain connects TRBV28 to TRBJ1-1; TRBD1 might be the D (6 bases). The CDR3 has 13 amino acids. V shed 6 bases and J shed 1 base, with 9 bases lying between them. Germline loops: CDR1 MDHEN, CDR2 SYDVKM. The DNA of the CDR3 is TGTGCCAGCAGCGGGACACCGAACACTGAAGCTTTCTTT. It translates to CASSGTPNTEAFF.

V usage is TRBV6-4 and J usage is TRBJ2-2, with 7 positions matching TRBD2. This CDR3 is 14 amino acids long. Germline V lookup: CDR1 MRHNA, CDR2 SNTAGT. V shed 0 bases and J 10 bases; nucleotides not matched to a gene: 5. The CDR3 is CASSDSITSVELFF. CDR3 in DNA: TGTGCCAGCAGTGACTCGATAACTAGCGTGGAGCTGTTTTTT.

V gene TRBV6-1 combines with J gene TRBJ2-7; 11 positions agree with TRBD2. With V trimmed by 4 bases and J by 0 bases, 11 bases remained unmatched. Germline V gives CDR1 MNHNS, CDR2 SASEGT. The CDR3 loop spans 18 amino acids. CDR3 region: CASSVRVKTSGSSYEQYF. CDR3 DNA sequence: TGTGCCAGCAGTGTAAGGGTGAAAACTAGCGGGAGCTCCTACGAGCAGTACTTC.

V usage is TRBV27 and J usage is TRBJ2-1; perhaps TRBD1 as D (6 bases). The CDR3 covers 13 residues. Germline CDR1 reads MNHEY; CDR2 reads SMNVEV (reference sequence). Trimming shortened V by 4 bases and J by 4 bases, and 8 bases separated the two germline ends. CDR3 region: CASSWDTYNEQFF. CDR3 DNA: TGTGCCAGCAGTTGGGACACGTACAATGAGCAGTTCTTC.

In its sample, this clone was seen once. CDR3 loop: CASSFFRQGVNHEQYF. CDR3 DNA sequence: TGTGCCAGCAGTTTTTTCCGACAGGGGGTCAACCACGAGCAGTACTTC. The rearrangement links TRBV28 to TRBJ2-7; 9 bases fit TRBD1. The CDR3 is 16 residues long. Per germline, CDR1 MDHEN and CDR2 SYDVKM. V lost 3 bases and J lost 5; bases outside the gene matches: 11.

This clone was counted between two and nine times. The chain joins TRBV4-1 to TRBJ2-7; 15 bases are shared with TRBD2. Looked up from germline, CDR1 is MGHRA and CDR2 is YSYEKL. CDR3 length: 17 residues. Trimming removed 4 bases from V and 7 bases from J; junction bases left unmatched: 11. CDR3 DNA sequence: TGCGCCAGCAGCCCCTGGACTAGCGGGAGGGCGGTAGGAGAGCAGTACTTC. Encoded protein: CASSPWTSGRAVGEQYF.

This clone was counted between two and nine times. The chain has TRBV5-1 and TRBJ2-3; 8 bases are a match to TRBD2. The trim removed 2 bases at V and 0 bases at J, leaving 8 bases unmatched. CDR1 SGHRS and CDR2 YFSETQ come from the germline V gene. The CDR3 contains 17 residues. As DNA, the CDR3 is TGCGCCAGCAGCTTTACGACGGGCGGGAGGAGCACAGATACGCAGTATTTT. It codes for CASSFTTGGRSTDTQYF.

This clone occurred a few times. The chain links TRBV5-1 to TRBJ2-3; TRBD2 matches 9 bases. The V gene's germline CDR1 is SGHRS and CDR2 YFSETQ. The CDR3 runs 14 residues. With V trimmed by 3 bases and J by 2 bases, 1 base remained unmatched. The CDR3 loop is CASSSGLATDTQYF. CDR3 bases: TGCGCCAGCAGCTCGGGACTAGCCACAGATACGCAGTATTTT.

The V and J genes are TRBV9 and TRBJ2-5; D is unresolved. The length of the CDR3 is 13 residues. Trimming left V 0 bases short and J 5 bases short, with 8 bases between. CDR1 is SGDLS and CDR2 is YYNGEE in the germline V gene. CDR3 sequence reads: CASSVASGETQYF. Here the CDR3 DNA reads TGTGCCAGCAGCGTAGCTTCTGGCGAGACCCAGTACTTC.

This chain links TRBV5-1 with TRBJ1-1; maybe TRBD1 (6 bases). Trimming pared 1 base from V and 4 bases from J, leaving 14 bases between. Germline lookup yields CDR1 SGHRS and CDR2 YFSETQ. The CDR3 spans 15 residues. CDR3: CASSLSGGLGTEAFF. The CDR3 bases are TGCGCCAGCAGCTTGTCGGGGGGCTTGGGCACTGAAGCTTTCTTT. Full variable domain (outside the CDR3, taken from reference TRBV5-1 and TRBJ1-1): KAGVTQTPRYLIKTRGQQVTLSCSPISGHRSVSWYQQTPGQGLQFLFEYFSETQRNKGNFPGRFSGRQFSNSRSEMNVSTLELGDSALYLCASSLSGGLGTEAFFGQGTRLTVV.